These 11 T cell receptor beta chains were sequenced from one sample in a study of T cells after yellow fever vaccination. TCRdb itself ran the 5' RACE reads through MiXCR, one entry per CDR3 protein. The data hold under 600,000 distinct CDR3 sequences, with roughly 22% observed a single time. This sample comprised PBMCs, obtained roughly 23 days after the first yellow fever vaccination. These receptors came from a man between 18 and 35 years old who received the YFV17D yellow fever vaccine.

This clonotype turned up a few times. The J gene is TRBJ1-4, the V gene TRBV7-9; D not resolved. The V gene lost 1 base and the J gene lost 10 bases, with 10 bases spanning the gap. This CDR3 contains 13 residues. The germline V gene encodes CDR1 SEHNR and CDR2 FQNEAQ (reference sequence). The CDR3, as DNA: TGTGCCAGCAGCTTAGGAATAGATAGAAAACTGTTTTTT. It codes for CASSLGIDRKLFF. The variable domain in full, completed from reference TRBV7-9 and TRBJ1-4, reads DTGVSQNPRHKITKRGQNVTFRCDPISEHNRLYWYRQTLGQGPEFLTYFQNEAQLEKSRLLSDRFSAERPKGSFSTLEIQRTEQGDSAMYLCASSLGIDRKLFFGSGTQLSVL.

This chain connects TRBV4-2 to TRBJ2-2, with 11 bases fitting TRBD2. V shed 6 bases, J shed 1 base, and the junction held 7 bases outside the gene matches. Germline V gene sequence: CDR1 LGHNA, CDR2 YNFKEQ. The CDR3 has 17 amino acids. This CDR3 reads CASRYSGGAGNTGELFF. The CDR3 region has the DNA TGTGCCAGCAGATATAGCGGGGGGGCAGGGAACACCGGGGAGCTGTTTTTT.

The J gene is TRBJ2-7, the V gene TRBV4-2, with 10 bases aligning to TRBD2. This CDR3 contains 17 residues. After removal of 4 bases from V and 7 bases from J, the junction contained 16 bases not matched to a gene. CDR1 is LGHNA and CDR2 is YNFKEQ in the germline V gene. CDR3 sequence (DNA): TGTGCCAGCAGCCTATCCCTACTAGCGGGGCGGTCAGGGGAGCAGTACTTC. This sequence encodes CASSLSLLAGRSGEQYF.

The V and J genes are TRBV7-9 and TRBJ1-4; the D is unclear. V was clipped by 5 bases and J by 8 bases, with 18 bases between them. The CDR3 loop spans 15 amino acids. Germline CDR1 and CDR2: SEHNR and FQNEAQ (reference sequence). The CDR3 region has the DNA TGTGCCAGCAGCCCCTCCAAGGGTGGCGGCGAAAAACTGTTTTTT. Its translation: CASSPSKGGGEKLFF.

The sample holds a few counts of this clonotype. V usage is TRBV20-1 and J usage is TRBJ2-1; possibly TRBD2 for D (5 bases). CDR3 length: 14 amino acids. CDR1 is DFQATT, CDR2 SNEGSKA, per germline (reference sequence). Trimming pared 3 bases from V and 0 bases from J, leaving 9 bases between. The chain's CDR3 is CSARERSSYNEQFF. The CDR3 region has the DNA TGCAGTGCTAGGGAGCGGAGCTCCTACAATGAGCAGTTCTTC.

The chain employs TRBV7-9 and TRBJ2-1; D perhaps matches TRBD2 (6 bases). Germline-derived CDR1 and CDR2 are SEHNR and FQNEAQ (reference sequence). The CDR3 covers 15 residues. V lost 5 bases and J 7 bases, leaving 18 bases between the germline ends. The CDR3 DNA is TGTGCCAGCAGCCCCAAGGTTCGGGAGCGAAATGAGCAGTTCTTC. This codes for CASSPKVRERNEQFF. Based on the CDR3 plus reference TRBV7-9 and TRBJ2-1, the full variable domain is DTGVSQNPRHKITKRGQNVTFRCDPISEHNRLYWYRQTLGQGPEFLTYFQNEAQLEKSRLLSDRFSAERPKGSFSTLEIQRTEQGDSAMYLCASSPKVRERNEQFFGPGTRLTVL.

This clonotype was detected a few times. The genes are TRBV21-1 and TRBJ1-2; the table's D call, TRBD1, was not checked against the DNA. TRBV21-1 is a known pseudogene. This CDR3 region has 17 residues. In DNA, the CDR3 is TGTGCCAGCAGCAAATGGAGCCGGGGGAAGATTAACTATGGCTACACCTTC. Protein sequence: CASSKWSRGKINYGYTF.

The sample holds a few counts of this clonotype. The V gene is TRBV7-2, the J gene TRBJ1-6; no clear D. Trimming removed 8 bases from V and 3 bases from J, with 8 bases in between. This CDR3 spans 13 amino acids. Germline CDR1 and CDR2: SGHTA and FQGNSA. CDR3 sequence (DNA): TGTGCCAGCTTGGATTTCTATAATTCACCCCTCCACTTT. Encoded protein: CASLDFYNSPLHF.

The chain combines TRBV11-2 with TRBJ1-1; the match to TRBD1 covers 8 bases. V was pared by 7 bases and J by 7 bases, with 11 bases of the junction left unmatched. This CDR3 is 14 amino acids long. CDR1 and CDR2 (germline): SGHAT, FQNNGV. For the CDR3, the DNA is TGTGCCAGCAAGGAGGACAGGGCATCTAGTGAAGCTTTCTTT. Protein: CASKEDRASSEAFF.

This rearrangement joins TRBV24-1 to TRBJ2-1; 8 nucleotides match TRBD1. Germline assignment: CDR1 KGHDR and CDR2 SFDVKD. Trimming cost V 4 bases and J 4 bases; bases outside gene matches: 8. The CDR3 runs 16 residues. The CDR3 DNA follows: TGTGCCACCAGTGAGTCCGGACAGGGATCTTACAATGAGCAGTTCTTC. This codes for CATSESGQGSYNEQFF.

This rearrangement joins TRBV2 to TRBJ2-7; 7 nucleotides align to TRBD2. The CDR3 sequence is 15 residues long. J was trimmed by 8 bases and V by 5 bases; bases with no gene match: 15. The germline CDR1 and CDR2 sequences are SNHLY and FYNNEI. CDR3 sequence (DNA): TGTGCCAGCAGTCTACACACCCTAACTAGCGTACAGCAGTACGTC. This gives the protein CASSLHTLTSVQQYV.